These T cell receptor beta chains were read from a single sample in a study of T cells in Graves' hyperthyroidism and ophthalmopathy. MiXCR, run by TCRdb on the multiplex PCR reads, gives a single entry per CDR3 protein. The sample holds some 600,000 distinct CDR3 sequences, approximately 13% seen once. Sequencing was done on a sample of blood. Receptors originate from a woman aged 25 to 39 with Graves' hyperthyroidism that later progressed to Graves' ophthalmopathy. CDR3s include the opening cysteine and the closing phenylalanine or tryptophan. A D gene is named only where the DNA matches it firmly. Clone size is shown for a subset of rows, as once, few, many or a class of expanded clone.

TRBV28,-,TRBJ1-5,14,-,CASSLAGKNQPQHF,TGTGCCAGCAGTTTAGCGGGGAAAAATCAGCCCCAGCATTTT
TRBV12-3/TRBV12-4,-,TRBJ1-1,18,many,CASSLSQGGLGMNTEAFF,TGTGCCAGCAGTTTATCCCAGGGAGGTTTGGGGATGAACACTGAAGCTTTCTTT
TRBV19,-,TRBJ2-1,14,-,CASKPGSSYNEQFF,TGTGCCAGTAAACCTGGTAGCTCCTACAATGAGCAGTTCTTC
TRBV24-1,TRBD1,TRBJ1-2,15,-,CATSDLGQGDYGYTF,TGTGCCACCAGTGACCTCGGACAGGGGGACTATGGCTACACCTTC
TRBV3-1,-,TRBJ1-4,15,few,CASSQEVRFGEKLFF,TGTGCCAGCAGCCAAGAAGTCAGGTTCGGAGAAAAACTGTTTTTT
TRBV12-3/TRBV12-4,-,TRBJ1-5,15,many,CASSLGGGLGQPQHF,TGTGCCAGCAGTTTGGGCGGGGGGCTAGGTCAGCCCCAGCATTTT
TRBV29-1,-,TRBJ2-1,14,many,CSAYDPTLYNEQFF,TGCAGCGCATATGACCCAACACTCTACAATGAGCAGTTCTTC
TRBV9,-,TRBJ2-5,15,many,CASSVDPGGKETQYF,TGTGCCAGCAGCGTAGACCCCGGCGGGAAAGAGACCCAGTACTTC
TRBV19,TRBD2,TRBJ2-7,16,many,CASSSKGLAGSYEQYF,TGTGCCAGTAGTTCTAAAGGACTAGCGGGCAGCTACGAGCAGTACTTC
TRBV12-3/TRBV12-4,TRBD1,TRBJ1-4,16,many,CASSPSSTGRNEKLFF,TGTGCCAGCAGCCCCAGCTCGACAGGGCGGAATGAAAAACTGTTTTTT
TRBV28,-,TRBJ2-7,15,few,CASSQTETVSYEQYF,TGCGCCAGCAGCCAGACTGAAACAGTTTCCTACGAGCAGTACTTC
TRBV19,-,TRBJ1-4,15,-,CASSPTPGGEEKLFF,TGTGCCAGTAGTCCCACCCCCGGGGGCGAGGAAAAACTGTTTTTT
TRBV14,TRBD2,TRBJ2-7,13,few,CASSQTTSGRQYF,TGTGCCAGCAGCCAAACCACTAGCGGGAGGCAGTACTTC